The 24 T cell receptor beta chains given below trace back to one sample, sequenced in a study of identical twins (dated by TCRdb to 2016 to 2017). Receptor libraries were prepared by 5' RACE. Instrument on record: Illumina HiSeq 2000. Starting from the raw public reads, TCRdb applied fastp trimming at Q25, assembled clones with MiXCR and retained in-frame beta chains. Rows are combined by CDR3 protein, so each entry shows the most common genes and DNA. The sample records about 500,000 distinct CDR3 sequences, about 13% of which are singletons. Approximately 0.9% of the sample lies in the top ten. Separately, the same data were catalogued under a study of yellow fever vaccine responses in identical twins.

The material sequenced was CD4+ T cells sorted from blood. The receptors shown here come from a woman between 18 and 30 years old in good health.

This clonotype has more than one count but fewer than ten. This chain uses TRBV7-9 with TRBJ1-5; 9 positions match TRBD1. The germline V gene has CDR1 SEHNR and CDR2 FQNEAQ (reference sequence). This CDR3 contains 15 residues. The V gene end was trimmed by 6 bases and the J gene end by 4 bases; junction bases not matched to a gene: 7. The CDR3 DNA sequence: TGTGCCAGCAGTCCCGGGACAGGGACTAATCAGCCCCAGCATTTT. Encoded protein: CASSPGTGTNQPQHF.

The rearrangement uses TRBV6-2 or TRBV6-3 and TRBJ2-7; 10 bases align to TRBD2. The CDR3 is 16 residues long. Per the germline V gene, CDR1 is MNHEY and CDR2 is SVGEGT. V trimming: 6 bases; J trimming: 1 base; junction bases outside the gene matches: 9. CDR3 in DNA: TGTGCCAGCAGGCCCCTGGCTAGCGGGGGATCCTACGAGCAGTACTTC. It is translated as CASRPLASGGSYEQYF.

This clonotype has ten or more counts. CDR3 residues: CASSRTGSSYEQYF. CDR3 bases: TGTGCCAGCAGTCGGACAGGGAGCTCCTACGAGCAGTACTTC. The chain links TRBV6-1 to TRBJ2-7; 8 bases are a match to TRBD1. Germline assignment: CDR1 MNHNS and CDR2 SASEGT. V shed 5 bases, J shed 0 bases, and the junction held 3 bases outside the gene matches. CDR3 length: 14 residues.

The chain employs TRBV6-5 and TRBJ2-7; D may correspond to TRBD1 or TRBD2 (6 bases each). The length of the CDR3 is 15 residues. Per germline, CDR1 MNHEY and CDR2 SVGAGI. V gave up 0 bases and J gave up 3 bases, with 12 bases separating them. Here the CDR3 DNA reads TGTGCCAGCAGTTACTCGAGGGGGGCTGTCTACGAGCAGTACTTC. It yields the protein CASSYSRGAVYEQYF.

The CDR3 sequence: CASSFLRESIQYF. CDR3 DNA sequence: TGTGCCAGCAGCTTCTTGCGGGAGAGCATTCAGTACTTC. The J gene is TRBJ2-4, the V gene TRBV7-9; 7 positions match TRBD2. The CDR3 loop spans 13 amino acids. Germline V gene lookup returns CDR1 SEHNR and CDR2 FQNEAQ (reference sequence). V shed 3 bases, J shed 9 bases, and the junction held 5 bases outside the gene matches. The whole variable domain, filled in from reference TRBV7-9 and TRBJ2-4, reads DTGVSQNPRHKITKRGQNVTFRCDPISEHNRLYWYRQTLGQGPEFLTYFQNEAQLEKSRLLSDRFSAERPKGSFSTLEIQRTEQGDSAMYLCASSFLRESIQYFGAGTRLSVL.

In its sample, this clonotype was seen a few times. The chain recombines TRBV20-1 with TRBJ1-5; D remains ambiguous. CDR3 length: 17 amino acids. Between the trimmed V and J ends, which lost 1 base and 1 base, there was a span of 17 bases. CDR1 and CDR2 from the germline V gene are DFQATT and SNEGSKA (reference sequence). In DNA form, the CDR3 reads TGCAGTGCTAGAGTGAATAAGTTTTCAGTGAGCAATCAGCCCCAGCATTTT. It codes for CSARVNKFSVSNQPQHF.

This clonotype showed up just a few times. The genes are TRBV29-1 and TRBJ2-7, with 8 bases aligning to TRBD1. Losses at the gene ends were 7 bases for V and 5 bases for J; bases not matched to a gene: 13. CDR3 length equals 14 residues. Germline CDR1 and CDR2: SQVTM and ANQGSEA. As DNA, the CDR3 is TGCAGCGCCCGAGGCCCAGGGGGCGGCCACGAGCAGTACTTC. It specifies CSARGPGGGHEQYF.

This clonotype was observed a few times. V gene TRBV28 combines with J gene TRBJ2-7, with D perhaps matching TRBD1 (5 bases). With 7 bases removed from V and 2 bases from J, the gap between germline ends came to 15 bases. Germline CDR1 is MDHEN and CDR2 is SYDVKM. The length of the CDR3 is 14 residues. CDR3 amino acids: CASTWSDKTYEQYF. The CDR3 nucleotides read TGTGCCAGCACATGGTCGGACAAAACCTACGAGCAGTACTTC.

This clonotype has at least ten counts. The V and J genes are TRBV28 and TRBJ2-7, with a weak D call TRBD1 (6 bases). The germline CDR1 and CDR2 sequences are MDHEN and SYDVKM. The length of the CDR3 is 14 residues. V lost 5 bases and J 6 bases, leaving 17 bases between the germline ends. CDR3 loop: CASSPNRVSAEQYF. The CDR3 DNA is TGTGCCAGCAGTCCCAACAGGGTTTCGGCCGAGCAGTACTTC.

This rearrangement joins TRBV12-3 or TRBV12-4 to TRBJ2-1, with 10 bases identical to TRBD2. This CDR3 has 16 residues. Trimming took 11 bases from V and 8 from J; bases not matched to a gene: 18. CDR3 loop: CAGTRSGRAGAHEQFF. Written as DNA, the CDR3 is TGTGCCGGCACCCGGAGCGGGAGGGCCGGGGCGCATGAGCAGTTCTTC.

CDR3 protein: CASSLWVTGELFF. Here the CDR3 DNA reads TGCGCCAGCAGCTTATGGGTTACCGGGGAGCTGTTTTTT. V usage is TRBV5-1 and J usage is TRBJ2-2; D not certain. The germline V gene encodes CDR1 SGHRS and CDR2 YFSETQ. CDR3 length equals 13 residues. V was shortened by 2 bases and J by 5 bases, with 7 bases between the two germline ends.

To note about this clonotype: The germline gene is not matched at one end of the junction; a read error may be the cause. The chain couples TRBV18 to TRBJ2-7; possibly TRBD1 or TRBD2 for D (5 bases each). The germline V gene has CDR1 KGHSH and CDR2 LQKENI. This CDR3 is 13 amino acids long. The CDR3 sequence is CASSPRQGGEQDF. The CDR3 bases are TGTGCCAGCTCACCACGTCAGGGTGGGGAGCAGGACTTC. The full variable domain, in which reference TRBV18 and TRBJ2-7 provide the parts outside the CDR3, is NAGVMQNPRHLVRRRGQEARLRCSPMKGHSHVYWYRQLPEEGLKFMVYLQKENIIDESGMPKERFSAEFPKEGPSILRIQQVVRGDSAAYFCASSPRQGGEQDFGPGTRLTVT.

This clonotype came up a few times. V and J are TRBV18 and TRBJ2-7; D is ambiguous. V lost 3 bases to trimming and J lost 6 bases, with 9 bases between them. The CDR3 has 12 residues. Germline CDR1 reads KGHSH; CDR2 reads LQKENI. The CDR3 sequence is CASSPSQIEQYF. The CDR3 coding sequence is TGTGCCAGCTCACCCTCGCAAATCGAGCAGTACTTC. Filled out from reference TRBV18 and TRBJ2-7, the complete variable domain reads NAGVMQNPRHLVRRRGQEARLRCSPMKGHSHVYWYRQLPEEGLKFMVYLQKENIIDESGMPKERFSAEFPKEGPSILRIQQVVRGDSAAYFCASSPSQIEQYFGPGTRLTVT.

The chain joins TRBV9 to TRBJ2-1; TRBD2 matches 8 bases. Germline CDR1 SGDLS, CDR2 YYNGEE. The CDR3 runs to 16 residues. Trimming at V came to 0 bases and at J to 8 bases, leaving 10 bases not matched to a gene. In DNA, the CDR3 is TGTGCCAGCAGCGTAGGAGGAGCGGGAGAAGGTGATGAGCAGTTCTTC. Encoded protein: CASSVGGAGEGDEQFF.

This sequence joins TRBV20-1 and TRBJ1-4; D ambiguous. CDR3 length equals 10 residues. The germline V gene has CDR1 DFQATT and CDR2 SNEGSKA (reference sequence). Trimming pared 6 bases from V and 8 bases from J, leaving 7 bases between. The CDR3 nucleotides read TGCAGTGCCCCGAAAGAAAAACTGTTTTTT. It translates to CSAPKEKLFF.

The chain combines TRBV7-9 with TRBJ2-1; 15 bases agree with TRBD2. The length of the CDR3 is 16 residues. V shed 5 bases and J 6 bases; nucleotides not matched to a gene: 5. Germline CDR1 is SEHNR and CDR2 is FQNEAQ (reference sequence). CDR3 loop: CASSGWTSGRANEQFF. The CDR3 DNA reads TGTGCCAGCAGCGGATGGACTAGCGGGAGGGCCAATGAGCAGTTCTTC.

The CDR3 loop reads CSARQSQETQYF. CDR3 in DNA: TGCAGTGCTAGACAGAGTCAAGAGACCCAGTACTTC. This chain uses TRBV20-1 with TRBJ2-5; D is unresolved. The CDR3 sequence is 12 residues long. Trimming shortened V by 2 bases and J by 2 bases, and 6 bases separated the two germline ends. CDR1 and CDR2 from the germline V gene are DFQATT and SNEGSKA (reference sequence).

This chain uses TRBV5-1 with TRBJ2-3; D unclear. V was trimmed by 5 bases and J by 2 bases, leaving 15 bases between them. CDR1 and CDR2 (germline): SGHRS, YFSETQ. CDR3 size: 15 residues. CDR3 in amino acids: CASRLYPQVTDTQYF. In DNA, the CDR3 is TGCGCCAGCAGACTTTATCCCCAGGTCACAGATACGCAGTATTTT.

This clonotype was picked up a small number of times. The chain combines TRBV20-1 with TRBJ2-1; the match to TRBD1 covers 8 bases. CDR3 length equals 14 residues. Germline CDR1 DFQATT, CDR2 SNEGSKA (reference sequence). V shed 5 bases and J 0 bases; nucleotides not matched to a gene: 3. This CDR3 is CSAVGQGSYNEQFF. For the CDR3, the DNA is TGCAGTGCTGTAGGACAGGGCTCCTACAATGAGCAGTTCTTC.

The chain uses TRBV30 and TRBJ2-1, with a possible D match to TRBD2 (5 bases). Trimming removed 2 bases at V and 8 bases at J, with 10 bases between. This CDR3 has 12 residues. Germline-derived CDR1 and CDR2 are GTSNPN and SVGIG (reference sequence). CDR3 loop: CAWSPQRDEQFF. The CDR3, as DNA: TGTGCCTGGAGTCCTCAGAGGGATGAGCAGTTCTTC.

V gene TRBV7-2 combines with J gene TRBJ2-3; D gene unclear. The CDR3 spans 15 residues. The ends were cut back, 0 bases at V and 4 bases at J, with 11 bases in the middle. The germline gives CDR1 SGHTA, CDR2 FQGNSA. The CDR3 region is CASSLARLVADTQYF. The DNA for the CDR3 is TGTGCCAGCAGCTTAGCCCGACTGGTGGCAGATACGCAGTATTTT.

This clonotype occurred a few times. J is TRBJ2-2 and V is TRBV12-3 or TRBV12-4; D unresolved. V shed 1 base and J shed 6 bases, with 15 bases lying between them. The CDR3 covers 16 residues. The CDR3 is CASSLVVGARPGELFF. The CDR3 region has the DNA TGTGCCAGCAGTTTAGTTGTGGGCGCCCGCCCCGGGGAGCTGTTTTTT.

CDR3 nucleotide sequence: TGTGCCAGCAGCTCAATACAAAGGGGGCTAAACAATGAGCAGTTCTTC. Its translation is CASSSIQRGLNNEQFF. The V gene is TRBV28, the J gene TRBJ2-1; 7 nucleotides line up with TRBD1. This CDR3 contains 16 residues. Germline lookup yields CDR1 MDHEN and CDR2 SYDVKM. Trimming removed 6 bases from V and 5 bases from J; junction bases left unmatched: 13.

This chain links TRBV7-8 with TRBJ1-4; no reliable D call. Trimming pared 0 bases from V and 14 bases from J, leaving 13 bases between. This CDR3 is 13 amino acids long. Per the germline V gene, CDR1 is SGHVS and CDR2 is FQNEAQ. This CDR3 is CASSLALAGELFF. CDR3 nucleotides: TGTGCCAGCAGCTTAGCGCTTGCGGGAGAGCTGTTTTTT.